These 8 T cell receptor beta chains were sequenced from one sample in a study of T-cell memory formation after mild COVID-19. TCRdb reprocessed the 5' RACE reads via MiXCR and lists one record per CDR3 protein. This sample has about 6,100 distinct CDR3 sequences; around 20% occur once, and the top ten carry 45% to 70%. The sequenced sample consisted of PBMCs or a T cell subset sorted from them (not recorded which). The receptors originated from an adult woman who had mild COVID-19 (a few samples of this study predate the infection). Cell type and time point are not known.

The chain has TRBV5-6 and TRBJ2-3, with D possibly matching TRBD2 (6 bases). The CDR3 sequence is 13 residues long. V gave up 3 bases and J gave up 2 bases, with 7 bases separating them. Germline V gene data show CDR1 as SGHDT and CDR2 as YYEEEE. The CDR3 nucleotides are TGTGCCAGCAGCTGGGAGGACACAGATACGCAGTATTTT. Translating it yields CASSWEDTDTQYF.

This clonotype has at least ten counts. The rearrangement links TRBV7-8 to TRBJ2-1; 8 positions match TRBD1. CDR3 length: 14 residues. The junction had 4 bases not matched to a gene; V was cut back by 5 bases and J by 4 bases. Germline CDR1 and CDR2: SGHVS and FQNEAQ. The CDR3 DNA is TGTGCCAGCAGCCCCCGGGACAGGTACAATGAGCAGTTCTTC. It yields the protein CASSPRDRYNEQFF.

Relative to its sample, this clonotype is medium-sized (0.01 to 0.1%). V usage is TRBV4-1 and J usage is TRBJ1-5; D ambiguous. The germline gives CDR1 MGHRA, CDR2 YSYEKL. There are 12 residues in the CDR3. With 3 bases removed from V and 4 bases from J, the gap between germline ends came to 4 bases. This chain's CDR3 is CASSQGNQPQHF. CDR3 in DNA: TGCGCCAGCAGCCAGGGGAATCAGCCCCAGCATTTT.

The J gene is TRBJ1-6, the V gene TRBV7-2, with D maybe TRBD1 (5 bases). Between the trimmed V and J ends, which lost 5 bases and 10 bases, there was a span of 21 bases. Per the germline V gene, CDR1 is SGHTA and CDR2 is FQGNSA. The CDR3 length is 16 residues. This chain's CDR3 is CASSPRVLRGGSPLHF. The CDR3 region has the DNA TGTGCCAGCAGCCCCCGGGTTCTTAGGGGAGGGTCACCCCTCCACTTT. The variable domain in full, with the rest retrieved from reference TRBV7-2 and TRBJ1-6, is GAGVSQSPSNKVTEKGKDVELRCDPISGHTALYWYRQSLGQGLEFLIYFQGNSAPDKSGLPSDRFSAERTGGSVSTLTIQRTQQEDSAVYLCASSPRVLRGGSPLHFGNGTRLTVT.

In its sample, this clonotype was seen many times. The V call is TRBV29-1, the J call TRBJ2-5, with D possibly TRBD1 on 6 matching bases. Trimming left V 3 bases short and J 5 bases short, with 16 bases between. Per the germline V gene, CDR1 is SQVTM and CDR2 is ANQGSEA. The CDR3 extends over 14 amino acids. The CDR3 DNA is TGCAGCGTTGATCAGGGGATAGGTTGGGAGACCCAGTACTTC. Residues: CSVDQGIGWETQYF.

The chain recombines TRBV7-6 with TRBJ2-7, with 8 bases fitting TRBD2. J was trimmed by 4 bases and V by 2 bases; bases with no gene match: 7. CDR1 is SGHVS, CDR2 FNYEAQ, per germline. This CDR3 region has 15 residues. CDR3 residues: CASSLSGGGQYEQYF. CDR3 sequence (DNA): TGTGCCAGCAGCTTATCCGGCGGGGGGCAGTACGAGCAGTACTTC.

The chain has TRBV11-1 and TRBJ2-7; D gene unclear. The ends were cut back, 1 base at V and 5 bases at J, with 15 bases in the middle. The CDR3 sequence is 15 residues long. Per the germline V gene, CDR1 is SGHAT and CDR2 is FQDESV (reference sequence). The CDR3, as DNA: TGTGCCAGCAGCTTAGTTGCGAGAGGCGGCAACGAGCAGTACTTC. The encoded protein is CASSLVARGGNEQYF.

This clonotype was picked up many times. This chain uses TRBV20-1 with TRBJ1-1; TRBD1 might be the D (5 bases). The CDR3 is made up of 14 amino acids. The germline CDR1 and CDR2 sequences are DFQATT and SNEGSKA (reference sequence). Trimming pared 3 bases from V and 8 bases from J, leaving 19 bases between. CDR3 nucleotide sequence: TGCAGTGCTAGGGCCGGGGCCAGGAGAGGGGAAGCTTTCTTT. Translation: CSARAGARRGEAFF.